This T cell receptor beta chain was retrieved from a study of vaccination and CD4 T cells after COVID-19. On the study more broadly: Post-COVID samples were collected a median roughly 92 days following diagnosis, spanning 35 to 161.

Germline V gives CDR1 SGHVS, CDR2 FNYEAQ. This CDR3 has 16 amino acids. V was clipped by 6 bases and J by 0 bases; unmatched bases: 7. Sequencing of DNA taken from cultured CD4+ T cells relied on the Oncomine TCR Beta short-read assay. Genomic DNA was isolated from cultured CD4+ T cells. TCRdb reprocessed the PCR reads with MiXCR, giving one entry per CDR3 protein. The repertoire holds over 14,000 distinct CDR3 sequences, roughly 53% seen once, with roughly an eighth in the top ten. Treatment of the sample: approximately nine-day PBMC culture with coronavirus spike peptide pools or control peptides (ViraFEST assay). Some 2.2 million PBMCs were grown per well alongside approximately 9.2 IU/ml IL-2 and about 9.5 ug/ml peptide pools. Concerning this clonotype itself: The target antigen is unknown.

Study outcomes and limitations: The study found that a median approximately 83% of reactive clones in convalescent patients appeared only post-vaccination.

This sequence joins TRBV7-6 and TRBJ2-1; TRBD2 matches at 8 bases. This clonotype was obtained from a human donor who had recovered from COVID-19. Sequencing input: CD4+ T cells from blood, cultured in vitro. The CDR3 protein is CASRPIAGTSYNEQFF. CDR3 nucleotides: TGTGCCAGCAGACCCATAGCGGGGACCTCCTACAATGAGCAGTTCTTC.